This passage covers 17 T cell receptor beta chains from one sample sequenced in a study of a mutant IDH1 vaccine in newly diagnosed glioma. Time point meaning: week 35, safety follow-up. What each vaccine dose contained was 300 ug of mutant IDH1 20-mer peptide, accompanied by topical imiquimod. These receptors are not linked to any known antigen. The data were produced by immunoSEQ multiplex PCR, yet TCRdb's version contains in-frame clones alone and is incomplete. The repertoire holds about 48,000 clones, with over 60% as singletons. Sample: PBMCs, taken from a glioma patient whose treatment included an IDH1 peptide vaccine. These receptors were taken from a man aged 35 to 55 with glioma.

This rearrangement joins TRBV7-6 to TRBJ2-3; a weak D match, TRBD1 (6 bases). This CDR3 is 15 amino acids long. Germline CDR1 reads SGHVS; CDR2 reads FNYEAQ. Trimming took off 1 base at V and 5 bases at J, with 13 bases between the two ends. The CDR3 DNA follows: TGTGCCAGCAGCTTAGATGGGGTAGGGGGAGATACGCAGTATTTT. It translates to CASSLDGVGGDTQYF.

This chain uses TRBV19 with TRBJ2-6, with unresolved D. Germline-derived CDR1 and CDR2 are LNHDA and SQIVND (reference sequence). There are 13 residues in the CDR3. Trimming left V 6 bases short and J 3 bases short, with 6 bases between. The CDR3 sequence is CASRSGGANVLTF. In DNA, the CDR3 is TGTGCCAGTAGGTCTGGTGGGGCCAACGTCCTGACTTTC.

V usage is TRBV18 and J usage is TRBJ2-4; 9 bases fit TRBD2. The CDR3 loop spans 15 amino acids. The V gene end was trimmed by 3 bases and the J gene end by 2 bases; junction bases not matched to a gene: 2. Germline values: CDR1 KGHSH, CDR2 LQKENI. The CDR3 sequence is CASSPTSGTKNIQYF. The CDR3 coding sequence is TGTGCCAGCTCACCGACTAGCGGCACCAAAAACATTCAGTACTTC.

A remark on this clone: The germline gene is not matched at one end of the junction; a read error may be the cause. V usage is TRBV18 and J usage is TRBJ2-3, with TRBD1 matching over 9 bases. Per germline, CDR1 KGHSH and CDR2 LQKENI. CDR3 length: 15 residues. Here the CDR3 reads CASSPRTGESDTHYF. The DNA of the CDR3 is TGTGCCAGCTCACCAAGGACAGGGGAATCAGATACGCATTATTTT.

This clone was counted a few times. The chain couples TRBV11-2 to TRBJ1-2; no clear D. The CDR3 contains 13 residues. Germline V gene sequence: CDR1 SGHAT, CDR2 FQNNGV. Trimming pared 4 bases from V and 6 bases from J, leaving 12 bases between. The CDR3 coding sequence is TGTGCCAGCAGCTGGCCGGGGAAAAATGGCTACACCTTC. Encoded protein: CASSWPGKNGYTF.

The V and J genes are TRBV5-1 and TRBJ1-3; 9 nucleotides line up with TRBD1. This CDR3 is built from 16 residues. Germline lookup yields CDR1 SGHRS and CDR2 YFSETQ. V trimming: 2 bases; J trimming: 0 bases; junction bases outside the gene matches: 3. In nucleotides, the CDR3 is TGCGCCAGCAGCTTAGGGACAGGGAGCTCTGGAAACACCATATATTTT. The encoded protein is CASSLGTGSSGNTIYF. The variable domain in full, with the rest retrieved from reference TRBV5-1 and TRBJ1-3, is KAGVTQTPRYLIKTRGQQVTLSCSPISGHRSVSWYQQTPGQGLQFLFEYFSETQRNKGNFPGRFSGRQFSNSRSEMNVSTLELGDSALYLCASSLGTGSSGNTIYFGEGSWLTVV.

The chain recombines TRBV6-1 with TRBJ2-7, with D possibly TRBD1 on 5 matching bases. Deletions cut 7 bases from V and 3 bases from J, with 7 bases between. CDR1 and CDR2 from the germline V gene are MNHNS and SASEGT. The CDR3 length is 11 residues. The DNA of the CDR3 is TGTGCCAGCATGGACAACTACGAGCAGTACTTC. Encoded protein: CASMDNYEQYF.

The V gene is TRBV11-3, the J gene TRBJ2-1, with D possibly being TRBD2 (6 bases). The CDR3 has 17 residues. Germline lookup yields CDR1 SGHNT and CDR2 YENEEA. V was shortened by 5 bases and J by 7 bases, with 24 bases between the two germline ends. For the CDR3, the DNA is TGTGCCAGCAGCCCGGGGGACCTCCGCAATGTACTGAATGAGCAGTTCTTC. Residues: CASSPGDLRNVLNEQFF. Full variable domain (missing parts from reference TRBV11-3 and TRBJ2-1): EAGVVQSPRYKIIEKKQPVAFWCNPISGHNTLYWYLQNLGQGPELLIRYENEEAVDDSQLPKDRFSAERLKGVDSTLKIQPAELGDSAVYLCASSPGDLRNVLNEQFFGPGTRLTVL.

The chain links TRBV15 to TRBJ2-1; 12 bases agree with TRBD2. Germline CDR1 reads LNHNV; CDR2 reads YYDKDF (reference sequence). This CDR3 is 17 amino acids long. With V trimmed by 6 bases and J by 5 bases, 11 bases remained unmatched. CDR3 in DNA: TGTGCCACCAGAACCCTTGGCGGACTAGCGGGAAACAATGAGCAGTTCTTC. This encodes CATRTLGGLAGNNEQFF. The whole variable domain, remainder taken from reference TRBV15 and TRBJ2-1, is DAMVIQNPRYQVTQFGKPVTLSCSQTLNHNVMYWYQQKSSQAPKLLFHYYDKDFNNEADTPDNFQSRRPNTSFCFLDIRSPGLGDTAMYLCATRTLGGLAGNNEQFFGPGTRLTVL.

The DNA for the CDR3 is TGTGCCAGCAGTGAAGTCGATCAGCCCCAGCATTTT. Translating it yields CASSEVDQPQHF. The chain couples TRBV6-1 to TRBJ1-5; D not certain. Germline values: CDR1 MNHNS, CDR2 SASEGT. The CDR3 sequence is 12 residues long. Deletions cut 1 base from V and 5 bases from J, with 3 bases between.

The sample holds one count of this clone. The rearrangement joins TRBV29-1 to TRBJ2-5; D is undetermined. Germline loops: CDR1 SQVTM, CDR2 ANQGSEA. V was trimmed by 7 bases and J by 5 bases, leaving 17 bases between them. There are 13 residues in the CDR3. CDR3 coding DNA: TGCAGCGGCCTGAGGCCGAGGCAGGAGACCCAGTACTTC. Translating gives CSGLRPRQETQYF.

The rearrangement links TRBV25-1 to TRBJ1-4; no firm D call. CDR1 is MGHDK and CDR2 is SYGVNS in the germline V gene. The CDR3 loop spans 13 amino acids. V was shortened by 0 bases and J by 6 bases, with 5 bases between the two germline ends. The CDR3 DNA reads as TGTGCCAGCAGTGAATATTTGGATGAAAAACTGTTTTTT. Its translation: CASSEYLDEKLFF.

This clone was picked up a small number of times. The CDR3 is CASSDMWEKLFF. The CDR3 DNA reads TGTGCCAGCAGTGATATGTGGGAAAAACTGTTTTTT. The gene calls are TRBV2 and TRBJ1-4; D is ambiguous. V dropped 3 bases and J dropped 8 bases, with 7 bases sitting between them. The CDR3 has 12 amino acids. CDR1 and CDR2 (germline): SNHLY, FYNNEI.

The J gene is TRBJ2-2, the V gene TRBV19; the D gene is possibly TRBD2 (5 bases). The CDR3 runs 17 residues. V lost 7 bases, J lost 1 base, and 19 bases lay in between. Germline V gives CDR1 LNHDA, CDR2 SQIVND (reference sequence). The CDR3 DNA sequence: TGTGCCAGTATTTCTGAGGGTCCTGGATTGAACACCGGGGAGCTGTTTTTT. Amino acid sequence: CASISEGPGLNTGELFF.

The chain carries TRBV18 and TRBJ1-2; tentatively, D is TRBD1 (5 bases). CDR1 and CDR2 from the germline V gene are KGHSH and LQKENI. CDR3 length equals 13 residues. Trimming took off 6 bases at V and 7 bases at J, with 15 bases between the two ends. The chain's CDR3 is CASSSGLIGGYTF. In nucleotides, the CDR3 is TGTGCCAGCTCTTCAGGGCTTATTGGTGGCTACACCTTC.

This chain links TRBV7-2 with TRBJ1-1, with D possibly matching TRBD1 (6 bases). The CDR3 is made up of 13 amino acids. The ends were cut back, 1 base at V and 7 bases at J, with 10 bases in the middle. Per the germline V gene, CDR1 is SGHTA and CDR2 is FQGNSA. The CDR3 loop reads CASSLEQGIEAFF. The DNA of the CDR3 is TGTGCCAGCAGCTTAGAACAGGGCATTGAAGCTTTCTTT.

The genes are TRBV5-4 and TRBJ1-3, with 9 bases that match TRBD1. J gave up 8 bases and V 5 bases, and 8 bases lay outside the gene matches. The CDR3 totals 14 residues. Germline V lookup: CDR1 SGHNT, CDR2 YYREEE (reference sequence). CDR3 sequence: CASSRQGGSDTIYF. The CDR3 coding sequence is TGTGCCAGCAGTAGACAGGGGGGTTCGGACACCATATATTTT.